Listed below are T cell receptor beta chains from one sample, sequenced in a study of shared clonotypes between healthy human individuals. This table comes from immunoSEQ multiplex PCR, and its TCRdb copy is limited to in-frame clones, with some not included. In the table there are about 1 million clones, about 74% of which are singletons. Sequencing was carried out using memory CD4+ T cells sorted from blood. These receptors all stem from a man aged 18 to 29 in good health. Each CDR3 is given with its conserved first and last residue. Fields, in order: V gene, J gene, CDR3 protein.

V: TRBV7-7
J: TRBJ2-7
CDR3: CASSRGTGGHEQYF

V: TRBV28
J: TRBJ2-7
CDR3: CASSPTLSSYEQYF

V: TRBV6-6
J: TRBJ1-3
CDR3: CASSRVSLSGNTIYF

V: TRBV4-1
J: TRBJ2-5
CDR3: CASSQSGVAETQYF

V: TRBV28
J: TRBJ1-1
CDR3: CASSLSRTAFF

V: TRBV7-6
J: TRBJ2-1
CDR3: CASSSRTSGGANEQFF

V: TRBV7-2
J: TRBJ2-5
CDR3: CALGGGGTQYF

V: TRBV6-4
J: TRBJ2-5
CDR3: CASRGARAWCETQYF

V: TRBV6-5
J: TRBJ1-2
CDR3: CASSFDGFYGYTF

V: TRBV11-3
J: TRBJ2-3
CDR3: CASSSTSGRADTQYF

V: TRBV7-9
J: TRBJ1-1
CDR3: CASSLVFERDTEAFF

V: TRBV6-5
J: TRBJ2-1
CDR3: CASRGERRGVQFF

V: TRBV11-2
J: TRBJ1-2
CDR3: CASSLGSYGYTF

V: TRBV5-1
J: TRBJ2-5
CDR3: CASSQEVETQYF

V: TRBV6-5
J: TRBJ2-2
CDR3: CASSYFQHTGELFF

V: TRBV7-2
J: TRBJ2-5
CDR3: CASSKDRGQETQYF

V: TRBV6-1
J: TRBJ2-7
CDR3: CASSEGIAGEQYF

V: TRBV30
J: TRBJ1-1
CDR3: CAWGQGARTEAFF

V: TRBV18
J: TRBJ2-1
CDR3: CASSPGQEYNEQFF

V: TRBV5-1
J: TRBJ2-3
CDR3: CASSLETSGSRDTQYF

V: TRBV5-1
J: TRBJ2-5
CDR3: CASSSREEETQYF

V: TRBV5-1
J: TRBJ1-1
CDR3: CASSGGTAGNTEAFF

V: TRBV10-1
J: TRBJ1-1
CDR3: CASSTTMNTEAFF

V: TRBV27
J: TRBJ1-6
CDR3: CASRLTGSYNSPLHF

V: TRBV29-1
J: TRBJ2-5
CDR3: CSVQPGGETQYF

V: TRBV28
J: TRBJ2-7
CDR3: CASSFPATGTYEQYF

V: TRBV28
J: TRBJ1-6
CDR3: CASLQGGDYNSPLHF

V: TRBV11-1
J: TRBJ2-7
CDR3: CASSLNTGQGSHEQYF

V: TRBV30
J: TRBJ1-6
CDR3: CALGRGWGSPLHF

V: TRBV7-2
J: TRBJ2-1
CDR3: CASSFSARYNEQFF

V: TRBV5-1
J: TRBJ1-1
CDR3: CASSLGQGNPFAVF

V: TRBV25-1
J: TRBJ1-5
CDR3: CASSGQGGQPQHF

V: TRBV2
J: TRBJ2-5
CDR3: CASSVAGVQETQYF

V: TRBV30
J: TRBJ1-4
CDR3: CAWSDPGELFF

V: TRBV5-6
J: TRBJ2-4
CDR3: CASSADQGSTDIQYF

V: TRBV7-2
J: TRBJ2-5
CDR3: CASSFRIGETQYF

V: TRBV19
J: TRBJ1-1
CDR3: CASTSLMNTEAFF

V: TRBV29-1
J: TRBJ2-7
CDR3: CSGGQGLIYEQYF

V: TRBV5-1
J: TRBJ1-1
CDR3: CASSSTGGLTEAFF

V: TRBV7-9
J: TRBJ1-4
CDR3: CASSRNQANEKLFF

V: TRBV7-9
J: TRBJ2-5
CDR3: CASSLAGSIGRVQYF

V: TRBV9
J: TRBJ1-6
CDR3: CASSEGADTGWALHF

V: TRBV6-1
J: TRBJ2-5
CDR3: CASSRDRGETQYF

V: TRBV6-1
J: TRBJ1-1
CDR3: CASSESLRGVAFF

V: TRBV7-2
J: TRBJ2-3
CDR3: CASSLSVGDTQYF

V: TRBV11-2
J: TRBJ1-1
CDR3: CASSRNQGSTEAFF

V: TRBV18
J: TRBJ2-3
CDR3: CASSPYSTSGRSTDTQYF

V: TRBV11-3
J: TRBJ2-6
CDR3: CASSSGTLSGANVLTF

V: TRBV29-1
J: TRBJ1-2
CDR3: CSVTTGDAIYGYTF

V: TRBV27
J: TRBJ2-6
CDR3: CASSGRTGGANVLTF

V: TRBV7-6
J: TRBJ2-3
CDR3: CASSRGLAGVGDTQYF

V: TRBV28
J: TRBJ1-2
CDR3: CASSKGRGVRSYTF

V: TRBV5-5
J: TRBJ2-1
CDR3: CASNPPGQANNEQFF

V: TRBV5-4
J: TRBJ2-5
CDR3: CASSGRGTPNQETQYF

V: TRBV7-9
J: TRBJ1-2
CDR3: CASSLSGKNYGYTF

V: TRBV5-6
J: TRBJ2-5
CDR3: CASSRGLQGSETQYF

V: TRBV4-1
J: TRBJ2-3
CDR3: CASSQAGIAGYTDTQYF

V: TRBV9
J: TRBJ1-5
CDR3: CASSVLGRWYGNQPQHF

V: TRBV7-2
J: TRBJ2-7
CDR3: CASSLGSLAGAHF

V: TRBV7-8
J: TRBJ2-3
CDR3: CASSSPGPTDTQYF